A selection of T cell receptor beta chains follows, all from one sample in a study of blood T cell repertoires in COVID-19. Measured with immunoSEQ multiplex PCR; TCRdb has only the in-frame clones, and not every one. The table records about 190,000 clones, 75% to 90% of them present only once. Sequenced input: peripheral blood. Every receptor here comes from a man in his fifties or sixties with acute or convalescent COVID-19. CDR3s include the opening cysteine and the closing phenylalanine or tryptophan. A D gene is named only where the DNA matches it firmly. Clone size is not always given. Where it is, it says once, few, many or a class for expanded clones.

clone_size | j_call | v_call | d_call | cdr3_aa | cdr3_nt
. | TRBJ2-7 | TRBV13 | TRBD2 | CASSFLAGVSYEQYF | TGTGCCAGCAGCTTTCTAGCGGGAGTTTCCTACGAGCAGTACTTC
. | TRBJ2-7 | TRBV19 | . | CASSARQSYSYEQYF | TGTGCCAGTAGTGCAAGACAGAGTTACTCCTACGAGCAGTACTTC
. | TRBJ2-2 | TRBV5-4 | TRBD1 | CASEGWGQGNTGELFF | TGTGCCAGCGAGGGATGGGGACAGGGGAACACCGGGGAGCTGTTTTTT
. | TRBJ2-1 | TRBV5-1 | TRBD2 | CASSLGREAVYNEQFF | TGCGCCAGCAGCTTGGGGCGGGAGGCCGTTTACAATGAGCAGTTCTTC
few | TRBJ1-5 | TRBV6-6 | . | CASTTSGQPQHF | TGTGCCAGCACCACCTCGGGTCAGCCCCAGCATTTT
. | TRBJ1-2 | TRBV16 | TRBD1 | CASSQTQMTGIYYGYTF | TGTGCCAGCAGCCAAACCCAGATGACAGGGATTTACTATGGCTACACCTTC
. | TRBJ1-3 | TRBV12-5 | . | CASGLATEDTIYF | TGTGCTAGTGGTTTGGCCACTGAAGACACCATATATTTT
once | TRBJ2-1 | TRBV9 | TRBD2 | CASSVEGGGVYNEQFF | TGTGCCAGCAGCGTAGAGGGCGGGGGAGTATACAATGAGCAGTTCTTC
. | TRBJ2-7 | TRBV19 | TRBD2 | CASSIGLAGGHHSYEQYF | TGTGCCAGTAGTATAGGACTAGCGGGAGGGCATCACTCCTACGAGCAGTACTTC
. | TRBJ2-1 | TRBV2 | . | CASSGSLAIYNEQFF | TGTGCCAGCAGTGGGAGTCTAGCGATCTACAATGAGCAGTTCTTC
. | TRBJ1-6 | TRBV6-5 | . | CASTQAGNSPLHF | TGTGCCAGCACCCAGGCCGGTAATTCACCCCTCCACTTT
. | TRBJ2-2 | TRBV4-1 | TRBD2 | CASSQARGDGGARFNTGELFF | TGCGCCAGCAGCCAGGCCCGGGGGGACGGGGGGGCACGGTTCAACACCGGGGAGCTGTTTTTT
. | TRBJ2-3 | TRBV7-9 | . | CASSLVELAWGDTQYF | TGTGCCAGCAGCTTAGTCGAGCTAGCGTGGGGGGATACGCAGTATTTT
few | TRBJ1-5 | TRBV25-1 | TRBD1 | CASRDSSNQPQHF | TGTGCCAGCCGGGACAGCAGCAATCAGCCCCAGCATTTT
. | TRBJ1-1 | TRBV6-5 | . | CASSYSAGPMNTEAFF | TGTGCCAGCAGTTACTCGGCAGGGCCCATGAACACTGAAGCTTTCTTT